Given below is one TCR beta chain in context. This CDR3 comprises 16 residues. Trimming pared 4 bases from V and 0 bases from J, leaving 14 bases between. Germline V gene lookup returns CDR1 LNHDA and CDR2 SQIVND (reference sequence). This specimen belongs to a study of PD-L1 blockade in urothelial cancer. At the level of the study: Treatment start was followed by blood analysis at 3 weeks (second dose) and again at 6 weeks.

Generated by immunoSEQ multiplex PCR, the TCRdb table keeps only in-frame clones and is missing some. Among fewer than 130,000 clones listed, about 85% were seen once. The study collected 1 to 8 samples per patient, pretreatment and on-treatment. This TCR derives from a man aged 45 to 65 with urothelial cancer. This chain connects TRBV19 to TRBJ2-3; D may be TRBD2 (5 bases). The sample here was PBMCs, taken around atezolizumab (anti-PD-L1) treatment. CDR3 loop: CASSNWMERSTDTQYF. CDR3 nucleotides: TGTGCCAGTAGTAATTGGATGGAGCGGAGCACAGATACGCAGTATTTT.